The 12 T cell receptor beta chains in this list originate from one sample, sequenced in a study of blood T cell repertoires in COVID-19 (dated by TCRdb to 2020 to 2022). Libraries came from the immunoSEQ multiplex PCR assay. As stored in TCRdb, this immuneACCESS dataset retains in-frame rearrangements with V and J assigned. A fraction of the clones does not appear; measured against another copy, unresolved V genes explain less than half of the discrepancy, and the remainder lacks a known reason. The sample includes roughly 110,000 clones, with around 89% observed a single time. The top ten clones comprise under 7% of the sample. The specimen sequenced was peripheral blood. These TCRs come from a man aged 45-60 years with active or convalescent COVID-19.

The chain carries TRBV7-2 and TRBJ2-3, with D tentatively TRBD2 (6 bases). This CDR3 is 14 amino acids long. Trimming left V 0 bases short and J 6 bases short, with 10 bases between. Per the germline V gene, CDR1 is SGHTA and CDR2 is FQGNSA. In DNA, the CDR3 is TGTGCCAGCAGCTTAGCGCGGGGAGTGGATACGCAGTATTTT. It encodes CASSLARGVDTQYF.

The CDR3 protein is CAISEDPTVGELFF. CDR3 DNA sequence: TGTGCCATCAGTGAGGATCCGACTGTCGGGGAGCTGTTTTTT. This chain links TRBV10-3 with TRBJ2-2, with no clear D. V lost 2 bases and J 7 bases, leaving 11 bases between the germline ends. The CDR3 is 14 amino acids. Germline CDR1 reads ENHRY; CDR2 reads SYGVKD.

This clone is a singleton in its sample. The chain joins TRBV13 to TRBJ2-4; 10 bases are shared with TRBD1. CDR1 and CDR2 from the germline V gene are PRHDT and FYEKMQ (reference sequence). Losses at the gene ends were 3 bases for V and 6 bases for J; bases not matched to a gene: 2. The CDR3 runs to 14 residues. CDR3 region: CASSLGDRGNIQYF. CDR3 DNA: TGTGCCAGCAGCTTGGGGGACAGGGGAAACATTCAGTACTTC.

The chain combines TRBV6-6 with TRBJ1-4; D unclear. V lost 11 bases and J lost 8, with 21 bases in between. This CDR3 has 14 residues. CDR1 MNHNY and CDR2 SVGAGI come from the germline V gene (reference sequence). The CDR3 DNA is TGTGCCGCCCGATCAGGCGAAATTGGAGAAAAACTGTTTTTT. It codes for CAARSGEIGEKLFF.

The CDR3, as DNA: TGCGCCAGCAGCTTAGGCTCAAACAGATATGGCTACACCTTC. Protein product: CASSLGSNRYGYTF. The chain links TRBV5-1 to TRBJ1-2; no reliable D call. V lost 2 bases, J lost 5 bases, and 13 bases lay in between. This CDR3 contains 14 residues. Per germline, CDR1 SGHRS and CDR2 YFSETQ.

V is TRBV4-2 and J is TRBJ2-2, with no clear D. The CDR3 loop spans 14 amino acids. Germline loops: CDR1 LGHNA, CDR2 YNFKEQ. The V end was cut by 4 bases, the J end by 0 bases, with 6 bases between. The chain's CDR3 is CASSPQPNTGELFF. CDR3 DNA sequence: TGTGCCAGCAGCCCACAACCGAACACCGGGGAGCTGTTTTTT.

The chain carries TRBV28 and TRBJ1-1; 8 bases are shared with TRBD1. V was pared by 6 bases and J by 7 bases, with 10 bases of the junction left unmatched. There are 14 residues in the CDR3. Germline V CDR1 and CDR2: MDHEN, SYDVKM. The CDR3 DNA is TGTGCCAGCAGAAACCCTGGGACAGGCAGTGAAGCTTTCTTT. Protein product: CASRNPGTGSEAFF.

The rearrangement links TRBV28 to TRBJ1-5, with a weak D call TRBD1 (5 bases). Germline V gene lookup returns CDR1 MDHEN and CDR2 SYDVKM. The CDR3 runs to 14 residues. Trimming took 6 bases from V and 0 from J, leaving 9 bases between them. This CDR3 is CASSLRGSNQPQHF. DNA of the CDR3: TGTGCCAGCAGCCTTAGGGGTAGCAATCAGCCCCAGCATTTT.

This chain links TRBV7-2 with TRBJ2-4, with 9 bases fitting TRBD1. V was pared by 1 base and J by 0 bases, with 7 bases of the junction left unmatched. Germline CDR1 is SGHTA and CDR2 is FQGNSA. CDR3 length equals 18 residues. The CDR3 DNA reads TGTGCCAGCAGCTTAGAAGCCGGGACAGGGATAGCCAAAAACATTCAGTACTTC. It encodes CASSLEAGTGIAKNIQYF. The variable domain in full, with the rest retrieved from reference TRBV7-2 and TRBJ2-4, is GAGVSQSPSNKVTEKGKDVELRCDPISGHTALYWYRQSLGQGLEFLIYFQGNSAPDKSGLPSDRFSAERTGGSVSTLTIQRTQQEDSAVYLCASSLEAGTGIAKNIQYFGAGTRLSVL.

This rearrangement joins TRBV11-2 to TRBJ2-7; TRBD1 agrees at 10 bases. V lost 6 bases and J lost 3; bases outside the gene matches: 5. The CDR3 contains 14 residues. Per the germline V gene, CDR1 is SGHAT and CDR2 is FQNNGV. The CDR3 DNA reads TGTGCCAGCAGACCGACAGGGGGCGGCTACGAGCAGTACTTC. Residues: CASRPTGGGYEQYF.

Written as DNA, the CDR3 is TGTGCCAGCAGCCAAGGGGCCTGCCGCTCCTACAATGAGCAGTTCTTC. This gives the protein CASSQGACRSYNEQFF. The rearrangement links TRBV3-1 (or the pseudogene TRBV3-2) to TRBJ2-1, with D unresolved. Trimming left V 1 base short and J 0 bases short, with 10 bases between. Germline CDR1 is LGHDT and CDR2 is YNNKEL (reference sequence). The CDR3 runs 16 residues.

The chain combines TRBV2 with TRBJ2-5; possibly TRBD2 for D (7 bases). V was clipped by 11 bases and J by 4 bases, with 14 bases between them. The CDR3 is 12 residues long. Germline loops: CDR1 SNHLY, CDR2 FYNNEI. CDR3 bases: TGTGCCTCCGAGGGGGGGGCAGAGACCCAGTACTTC. This gives the protein CASEGGAETQYF.